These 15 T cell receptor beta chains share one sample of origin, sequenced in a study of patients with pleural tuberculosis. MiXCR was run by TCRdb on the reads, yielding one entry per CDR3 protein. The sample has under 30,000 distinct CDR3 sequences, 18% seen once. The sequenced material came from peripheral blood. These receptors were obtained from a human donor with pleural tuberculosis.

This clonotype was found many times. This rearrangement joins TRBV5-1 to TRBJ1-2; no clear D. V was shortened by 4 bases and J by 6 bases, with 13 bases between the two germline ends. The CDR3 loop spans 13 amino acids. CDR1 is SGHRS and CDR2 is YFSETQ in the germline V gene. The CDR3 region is CASSVAAVDGYTF. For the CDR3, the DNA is TGCGCCAGCAGCGTGGCAGCGGTGGATGGCTACACCTTC.

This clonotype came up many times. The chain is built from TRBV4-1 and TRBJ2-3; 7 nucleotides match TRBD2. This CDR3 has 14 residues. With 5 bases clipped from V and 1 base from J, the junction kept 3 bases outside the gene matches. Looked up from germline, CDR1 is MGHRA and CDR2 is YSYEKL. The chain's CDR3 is CASSWGGGTDTQYF. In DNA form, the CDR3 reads TGCGCCAGCAGCTGGGGGGGTGGCACAGATACGCAGTATTTT.

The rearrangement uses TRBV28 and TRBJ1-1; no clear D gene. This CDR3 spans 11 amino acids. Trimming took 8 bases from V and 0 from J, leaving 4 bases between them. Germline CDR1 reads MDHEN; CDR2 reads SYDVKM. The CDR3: CASGLNTEAFF. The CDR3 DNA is TGTGCCAGCGGCCTGAACACTGAAGCTTTCTTT.

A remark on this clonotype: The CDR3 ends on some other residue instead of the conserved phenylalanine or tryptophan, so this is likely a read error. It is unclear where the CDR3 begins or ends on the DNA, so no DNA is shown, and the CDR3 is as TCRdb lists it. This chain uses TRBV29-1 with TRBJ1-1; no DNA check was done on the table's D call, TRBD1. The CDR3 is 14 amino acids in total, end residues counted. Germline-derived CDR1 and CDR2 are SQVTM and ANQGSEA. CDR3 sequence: CSVEVSQGHTEASL.

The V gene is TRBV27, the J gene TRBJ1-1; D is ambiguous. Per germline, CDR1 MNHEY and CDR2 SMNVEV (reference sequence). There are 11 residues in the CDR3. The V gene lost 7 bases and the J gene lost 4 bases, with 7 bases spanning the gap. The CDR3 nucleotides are TGTGCCAGCACCGCGGGCACTGAAGCTTTCTTT. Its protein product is CASTAGTEAFF.

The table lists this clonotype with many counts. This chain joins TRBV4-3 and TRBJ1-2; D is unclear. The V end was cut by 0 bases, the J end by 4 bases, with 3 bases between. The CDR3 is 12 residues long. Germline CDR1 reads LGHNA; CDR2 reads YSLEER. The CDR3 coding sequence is TGCGCCAGCAGCCAAGAAGTCTATGGCTACACCTTC. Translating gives CASSQEVYGYTF.

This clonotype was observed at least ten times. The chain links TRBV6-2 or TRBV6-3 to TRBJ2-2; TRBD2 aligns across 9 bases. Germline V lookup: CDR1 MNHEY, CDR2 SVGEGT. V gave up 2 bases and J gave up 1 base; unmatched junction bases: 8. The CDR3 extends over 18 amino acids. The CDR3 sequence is CASSYVRLAGLNTGELFF. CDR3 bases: TGTGCCAGCAGTTACGTCAGGCTAGCGGGGCTGAACACCGGGGAGCTGTTTTTT.

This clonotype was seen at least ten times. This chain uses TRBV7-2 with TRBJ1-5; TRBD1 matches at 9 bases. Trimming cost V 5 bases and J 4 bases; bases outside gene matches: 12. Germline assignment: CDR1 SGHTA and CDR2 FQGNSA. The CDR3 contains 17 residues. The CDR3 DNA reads TGTGCCAGCAGCACCCCGGGACAGGGATCTTGGAATCAGCCCCAGCATTTT. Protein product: CASSTPGQGSWNQPQHF.

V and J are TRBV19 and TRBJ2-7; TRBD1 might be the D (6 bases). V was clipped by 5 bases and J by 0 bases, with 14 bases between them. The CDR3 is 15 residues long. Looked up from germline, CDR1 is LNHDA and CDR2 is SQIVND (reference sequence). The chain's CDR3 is CASSFTTGYSYEQYF. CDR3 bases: TGTGCCAGTAGTTTCACGACAGGATACTCCTACGAGCAGTACTTC.

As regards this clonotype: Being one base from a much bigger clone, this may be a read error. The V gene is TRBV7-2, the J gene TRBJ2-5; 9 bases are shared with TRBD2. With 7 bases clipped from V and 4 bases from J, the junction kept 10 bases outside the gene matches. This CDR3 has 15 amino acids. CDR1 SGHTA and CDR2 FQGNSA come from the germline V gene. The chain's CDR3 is CASTLGARGGETQYF. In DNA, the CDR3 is TGTGCCAGCACCTTGGGGGCGCGGGGGGGAGAGACCCAGTACTTC.

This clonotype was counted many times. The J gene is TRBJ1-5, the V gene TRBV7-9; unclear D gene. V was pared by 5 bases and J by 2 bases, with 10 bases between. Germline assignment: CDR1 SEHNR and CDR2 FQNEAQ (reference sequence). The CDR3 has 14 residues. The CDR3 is CASSPGGGNQPQHF. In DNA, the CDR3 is TGTGCCAGCAGCCCAGGTGGGGGCAATCAGCCCCAGCATTTT.

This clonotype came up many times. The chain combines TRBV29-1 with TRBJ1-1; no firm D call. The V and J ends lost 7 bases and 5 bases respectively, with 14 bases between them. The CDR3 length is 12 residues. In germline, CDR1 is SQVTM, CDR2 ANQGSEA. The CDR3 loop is CSETQGNTEAFF. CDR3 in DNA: TGCAGCGAAACCCAAGGGAATACTGAAGCTTTCTTT.

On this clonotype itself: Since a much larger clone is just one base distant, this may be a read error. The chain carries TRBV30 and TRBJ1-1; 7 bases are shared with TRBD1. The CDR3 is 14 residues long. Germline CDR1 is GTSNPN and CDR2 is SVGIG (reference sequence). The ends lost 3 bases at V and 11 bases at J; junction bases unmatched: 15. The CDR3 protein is CAWRGDIGGARAFF. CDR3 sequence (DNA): TGTGCCTGGAGGGGGGATATAGGGGGCGCGAGGGCTTTCTTT.

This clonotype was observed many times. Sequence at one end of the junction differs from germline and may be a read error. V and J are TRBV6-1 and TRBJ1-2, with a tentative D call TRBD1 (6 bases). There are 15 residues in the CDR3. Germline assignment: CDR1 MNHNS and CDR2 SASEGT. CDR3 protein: CASSEDGQYGYGYTF. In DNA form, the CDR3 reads TGTGCCAGCAGCGAAGACGGACAGTACGGCTATGGCTACACCTTC.

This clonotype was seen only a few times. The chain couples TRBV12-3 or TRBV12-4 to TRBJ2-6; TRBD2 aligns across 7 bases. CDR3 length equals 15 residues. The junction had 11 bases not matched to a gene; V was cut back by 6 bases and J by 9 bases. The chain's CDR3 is CASSPPGQRGNVLTF. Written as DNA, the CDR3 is TGTGCCAGCAGCCCTCCTGGGCAGCGGGGCAACGTCCTGACTTTC.